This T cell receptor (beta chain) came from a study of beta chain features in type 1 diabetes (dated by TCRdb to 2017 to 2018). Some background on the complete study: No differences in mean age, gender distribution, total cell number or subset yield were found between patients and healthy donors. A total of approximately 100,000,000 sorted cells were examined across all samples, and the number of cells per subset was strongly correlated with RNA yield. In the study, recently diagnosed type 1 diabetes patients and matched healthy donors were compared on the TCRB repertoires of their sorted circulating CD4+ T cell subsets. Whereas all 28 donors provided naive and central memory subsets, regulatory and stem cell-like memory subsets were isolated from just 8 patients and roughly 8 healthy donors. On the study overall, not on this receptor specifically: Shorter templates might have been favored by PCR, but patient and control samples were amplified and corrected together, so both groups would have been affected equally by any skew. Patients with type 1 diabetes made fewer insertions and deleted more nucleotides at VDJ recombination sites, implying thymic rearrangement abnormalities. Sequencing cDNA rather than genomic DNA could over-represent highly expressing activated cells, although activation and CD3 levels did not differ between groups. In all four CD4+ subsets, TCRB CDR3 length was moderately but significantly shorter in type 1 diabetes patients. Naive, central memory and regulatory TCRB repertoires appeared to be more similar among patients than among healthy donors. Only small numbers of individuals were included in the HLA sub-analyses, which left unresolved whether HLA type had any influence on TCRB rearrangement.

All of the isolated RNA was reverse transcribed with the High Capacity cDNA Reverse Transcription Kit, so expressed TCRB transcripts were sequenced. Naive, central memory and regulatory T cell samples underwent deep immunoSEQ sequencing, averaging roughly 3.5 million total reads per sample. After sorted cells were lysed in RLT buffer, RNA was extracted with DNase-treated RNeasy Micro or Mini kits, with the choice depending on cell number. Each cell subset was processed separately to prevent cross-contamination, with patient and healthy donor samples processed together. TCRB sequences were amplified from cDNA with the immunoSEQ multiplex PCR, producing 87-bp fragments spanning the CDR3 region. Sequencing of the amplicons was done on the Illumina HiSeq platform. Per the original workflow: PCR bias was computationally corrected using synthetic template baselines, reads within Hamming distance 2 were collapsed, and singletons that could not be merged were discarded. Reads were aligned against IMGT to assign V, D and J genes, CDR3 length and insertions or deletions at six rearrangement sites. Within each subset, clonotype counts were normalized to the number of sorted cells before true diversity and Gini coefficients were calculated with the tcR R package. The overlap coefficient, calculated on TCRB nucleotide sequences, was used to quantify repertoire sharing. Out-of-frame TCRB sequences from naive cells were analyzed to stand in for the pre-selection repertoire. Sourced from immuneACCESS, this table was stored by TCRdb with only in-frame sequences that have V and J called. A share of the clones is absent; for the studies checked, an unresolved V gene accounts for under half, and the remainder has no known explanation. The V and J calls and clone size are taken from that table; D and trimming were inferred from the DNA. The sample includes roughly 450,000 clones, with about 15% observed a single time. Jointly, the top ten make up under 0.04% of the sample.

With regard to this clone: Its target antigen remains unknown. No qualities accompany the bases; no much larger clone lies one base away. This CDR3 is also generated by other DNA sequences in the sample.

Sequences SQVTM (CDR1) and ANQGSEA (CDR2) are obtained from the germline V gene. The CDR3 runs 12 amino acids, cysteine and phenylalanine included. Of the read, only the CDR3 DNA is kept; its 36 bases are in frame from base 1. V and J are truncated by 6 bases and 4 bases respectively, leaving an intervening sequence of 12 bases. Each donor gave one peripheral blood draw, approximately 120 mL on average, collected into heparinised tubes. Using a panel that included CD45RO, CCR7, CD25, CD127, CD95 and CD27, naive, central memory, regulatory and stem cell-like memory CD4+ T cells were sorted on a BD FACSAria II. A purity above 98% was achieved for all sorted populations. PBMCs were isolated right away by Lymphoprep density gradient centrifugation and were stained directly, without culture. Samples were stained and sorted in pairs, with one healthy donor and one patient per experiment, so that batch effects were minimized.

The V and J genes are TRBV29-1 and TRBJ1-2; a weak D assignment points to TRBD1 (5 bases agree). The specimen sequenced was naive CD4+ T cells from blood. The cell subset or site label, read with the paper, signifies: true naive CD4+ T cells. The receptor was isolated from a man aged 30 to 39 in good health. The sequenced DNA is TGCAGCGTCGGGGGTGGGAGCTATGGCTACACCTTC. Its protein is CSVGGGSYGYTF. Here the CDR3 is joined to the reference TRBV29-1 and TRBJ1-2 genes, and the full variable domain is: SAVISQKPSRDICQRGTSLTIQCQVDSQVTMMFWYRQQPGQSLTLIATANQGSEATYESGFVIDKFPISRPNLTFSTLTVSNMSPEDSSIYLCSVGGGSYGYTFGSGTRLTVV.